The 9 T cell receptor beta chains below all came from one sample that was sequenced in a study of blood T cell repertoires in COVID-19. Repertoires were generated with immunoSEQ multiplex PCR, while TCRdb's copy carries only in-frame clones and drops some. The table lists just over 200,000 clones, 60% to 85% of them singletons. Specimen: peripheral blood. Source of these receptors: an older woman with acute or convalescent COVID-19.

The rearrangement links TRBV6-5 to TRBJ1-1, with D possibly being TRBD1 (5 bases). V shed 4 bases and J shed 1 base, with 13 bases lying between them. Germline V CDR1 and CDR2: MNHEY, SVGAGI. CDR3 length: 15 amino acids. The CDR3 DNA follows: TGTGCCAGCAGTTTAAATTTGGGGGGGAACACTGAAGCTTTCTTT. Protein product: CASSLNLGGNTEAFF.

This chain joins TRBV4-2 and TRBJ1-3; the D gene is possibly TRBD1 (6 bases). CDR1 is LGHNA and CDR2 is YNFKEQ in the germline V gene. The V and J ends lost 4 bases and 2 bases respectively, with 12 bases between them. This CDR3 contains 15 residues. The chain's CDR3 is CASSLTGPAGNTIYF. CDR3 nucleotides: TGTGCCAGCAGCCTAACAGGGCCCGCTGGAAACACCATATATTTT.

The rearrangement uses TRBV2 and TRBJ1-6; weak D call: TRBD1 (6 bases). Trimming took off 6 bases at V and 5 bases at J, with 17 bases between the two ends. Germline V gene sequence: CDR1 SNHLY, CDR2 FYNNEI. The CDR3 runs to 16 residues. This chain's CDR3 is CASRETTGTNNSPLHF. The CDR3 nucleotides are TGTGCCAGCAGGGAAACCACCGGGACAAATAATTCACCCCTCCACTTT.

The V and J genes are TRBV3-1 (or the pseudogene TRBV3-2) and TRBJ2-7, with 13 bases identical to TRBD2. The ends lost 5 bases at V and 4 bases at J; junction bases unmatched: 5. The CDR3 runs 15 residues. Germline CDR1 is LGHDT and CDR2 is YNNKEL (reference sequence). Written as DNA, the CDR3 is TGTGCCAGCAGCTCGGGACTAGCGGGAAGGTACGAGCAGTACTTC. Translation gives CASSSGLAGRYEQYF.

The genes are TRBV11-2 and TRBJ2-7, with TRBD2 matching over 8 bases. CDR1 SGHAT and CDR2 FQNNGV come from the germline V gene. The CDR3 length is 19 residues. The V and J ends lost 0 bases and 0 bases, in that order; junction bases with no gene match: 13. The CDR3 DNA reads TGTGCCAGCAGCTTAGAGTCTTGGCGGGGGGCAGGTTTCTCCTACGAGCAGTACTTC. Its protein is CASSLESWRGAGFSYEQYF.

This CDR3 reads CAWSVSRGNGYTF. For the CDR3, the DNA is TGTGCCTGGAGCGTCAGTAGGGGGAACGGCTACACCTTC. V and J are TRBV30 and TRBJ1-2; maybe TRBD1 (6 bases). With 3 bases removed from V and 8 bases from J, the gap between germline ends came to 16 bases. The germline gives CDR1 GTSNPN, CDR2 SVGIG (reference sequence). The CDR3 loop spans 13 amino acids.

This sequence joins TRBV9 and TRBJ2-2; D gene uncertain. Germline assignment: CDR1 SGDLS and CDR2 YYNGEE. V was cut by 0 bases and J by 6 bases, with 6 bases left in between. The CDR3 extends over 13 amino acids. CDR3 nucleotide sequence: TGTGCCAGCAGCGTAGCGGTGGCCGGGGAGCTGTTTTTT. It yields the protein CASSVAVAGELFF.

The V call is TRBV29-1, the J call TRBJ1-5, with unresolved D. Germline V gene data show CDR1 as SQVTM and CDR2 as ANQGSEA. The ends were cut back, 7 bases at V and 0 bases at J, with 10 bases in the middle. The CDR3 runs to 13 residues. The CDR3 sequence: CSAYFSSNQPQHF. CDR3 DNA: TGCAGCGCCTATTTTAGTAGCAATCAGCCCCAGCATTTT.

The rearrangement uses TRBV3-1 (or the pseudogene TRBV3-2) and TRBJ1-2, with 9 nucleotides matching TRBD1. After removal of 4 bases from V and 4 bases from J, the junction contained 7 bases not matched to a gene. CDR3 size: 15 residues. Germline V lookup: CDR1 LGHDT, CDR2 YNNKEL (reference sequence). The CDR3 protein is CASSRSGQGLYGYTF. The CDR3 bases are TGTGCCAGCAGCCGTTCGGGACAGGGACTCTATGGCTACACCTTC.